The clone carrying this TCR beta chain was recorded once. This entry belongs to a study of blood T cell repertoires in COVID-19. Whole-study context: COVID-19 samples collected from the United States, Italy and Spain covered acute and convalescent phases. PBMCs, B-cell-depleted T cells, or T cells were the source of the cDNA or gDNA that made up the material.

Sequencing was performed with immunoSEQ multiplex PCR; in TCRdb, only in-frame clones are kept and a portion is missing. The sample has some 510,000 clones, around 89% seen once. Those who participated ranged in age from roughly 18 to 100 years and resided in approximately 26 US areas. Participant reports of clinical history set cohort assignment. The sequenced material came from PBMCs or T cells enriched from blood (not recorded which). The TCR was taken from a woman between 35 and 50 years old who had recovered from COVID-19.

CDR3 sequence (DNA): TGTGCCAGCAGCCCACTAACGACCCCGGGGGCCTACGAGCAGTACTTC. Translated: CASSPLTTPGAYEQYF. The chain employs TRBV6-2 or TRBV6-3 and TRBJ2-7; tentative D call: TRBD2 (6 bases). CDR1 and CDR2 (germline): MNHEY, SVGEGT. The CDR3 runs 16 residues. With 6 bases removed from V and 2 bases from J, the gap between germline ends came to 20 bases.